Listed below are T cell receptor beta chains from one sample, sequenced in a study of response to subunit inactivated influenza vaccine. TCRdb reprocessed the RT-PCR reads via MiXCR and lists one record per CDR3 protein. The data contain hundreds of thousands of distinct CDR3 sequences, approximately 18% of them singletons. The source material was PBMCs from blood, sampled around 5 days after vaccination. These receptors were collected from a man aged 45-65 years who received an inactivated influenza vaccine. Both conserved end residues are part of each CDR3. The order of the fields is clone size, V gene, D gene, J gene, CDR3 protein, CDR3 DNA. A D gene is named only where the DNA matches it firmly. Clone size is given for some rows only: seen once, a few or many times, or a class if the clone is expanded.

clone size: -
V gene: TRBV6-5
D gene: -
J gene: TRBJ2-1
CDR3 protein: CASSYSASSSTREQFF
CDR3 DNA: TGTGCCAGCAGTTACTCAGCTAGTTCATCCACGCGGGAGCAGTTCTTC

clone size: -
V gene: TRBV20-1
D gene: -
J gene: TRBJ1-1
CDR3 protein: CSAVRDQNTEAFF
CDR3 DNA: TGCAGTGCTGTCCGGGACCAGAACACTGAAGCTTTCTTT

clone size: -
V gene: TRBV4-3
D gene: -
J gene: TRBJ2-4
CDR3 protein: CASSQEGINIQYF
CDR3 DNA: TGCGCCAGCAGCCAAGAGGGGATTAACATTCAGTACTTC

clone size: few
V gene: TRBV20-1
D gene: -
J gene: TRBJ1-2
CDR3 protein: CSARDLDRQVTTNYGYTF
CDR3 DNA: TGCAGTGCTAGAGATTTGGACAGACAGGTGACCACGAACTATGGCTACACCTTC

clone size: -
V gene: TRBV4-3
D gene: -
J gene: TRBJ2-2
CDR3 protein: CASSQRVRFTGELFF
CDR3 DNA: TGCGCCAGCAGCCAGAGAGTACGGTTCACCGGGGAGCTGTTTTTT

clone size: few
V gene: TRBV9
D gene: -
J gene: TRBJ2-6
CDR3 protein: CASSVGGTFFSGANVLTF
CDR3 DNA: TGTGCCAGCAGCGTAGGGGGTACCTTCTTCTCTGGGGCCAACGTCCTGACTTTC

clone size: -
V gene: TRBV11-2
D gene: TRBD2
J gene: TRBJ2-5
CDR3 protein: CASSKAPYASGGRSQETQYF
CDR3 DNA: TGTGCCAGCAGCAAAGCCCCCTATGCCAGCGGGGGCCGATCTCAAGAGACCCAGTACTTC

clone size: -
V gene: TRBV11-2
D gene: -
J gene: TRBJ1-5
CDR3 protein: CASSLVSGSQPQHF
CDR3 DNA: TGTGCCAGCAGCTTAGTGAGTGGCTCTCAGCCCCAGCATTTT

clone size: -
V gene: TRBV5-8
D gene: -
J gene: TRBJ2-5
CDR3 protein: CASSLEQSRTQYF
CDR3 DNA: TGTGCCAGCAGCTTGGAACAGTCTAGGACCCAGTACTTC

clone size: few
V gene: TRBV28
D gene: TRBD1
J gene: TRBJ1-1
CDR3 protein: CASSLLANRGTEAFF
CDR3 DNA: TGTGCCAGCAGTTTATTGGCAAACAGGGGGACTGAAGCTTTCTTT

clone size: few
V gene: TRBV7-9
D gene: -
J gene: TRBJ2-7
CDR3 protein: CASSSDLPASKQYF
CDR3 DNA: TGTGCCAGCAGCTCGGACTTACCCGCCTCCAAGCAGTACTTC

clone size: -
V gene: TRBV7-2
D gene: -
J gene: TRBJ1-5
CDR3 protein: CASSPTRGTNQPQHF
CDR3 DNA: TGTGCCAGCAGCCCGACTCGGGGGACCAATCAGCCCCAGCATTTT

clone size: -
V gene: TRBV4-2
D gene: -
J gene: TRBJ2-3
CDR3 protein: CASSQAAQGASTDTQYF
CDR3 DNA: TGTGCCAGCAGCCAGGCGGCACAGGGCGCGAGCACAGATACGCAGTATTTT

clone size: -
V gene: TRBV16
D gene: -
J gene: TRBJ2-7
CDR3 protein: CASSRKRGTYEQYF
CDR3 DNA: TGTGCCAGCAGCCGCAAAAGGGGGACCTACGAGCAGTACTTC

clone size: -
V gene: TRBV28
D gene: TRBD2
J gene: TRBJ2-4
CDR3 protein: CAFSSVRSGGKLAKNIQYF
CDR3 DNA: TGTGCCTTCAGTTCCGTACGGAGCGGGGGGAAGCTAGCCAAAAACATTCAGTACTTC

clone size: few
V gene: TRBV10-3
D gene: TRBD1
J gene: TRBJ2-2
CDR3 protein: CAISGTGSWGRAAGELFF
CDR3 DNA: TGTGCCATCAGTGGGACAGGCTCTTGGGGCCGAGCTGCCGGGGAGCTGTTTTTT

clone size: -
V gene: TRBV5-8
D gene: TRBD2
J gene: TRBJ2-4
CDR3 protein: CASSLTGGAGNIQYF
CDR3 DNA: TGTGCCAGCAGTCTGACGGGAGGAGCGGGAAACATTCAGTACTTC

clone size: -
V gene: TRBV6-6
D gene: -
J gene: TRBJ1-1
CDR3 protein: CASSFGVETEAFF
CDR3 DNA: TGTGCCAGCAGTTTCGGGGTCGAGACTGAAGCTTTCTTT

clone size: few
V gene: TRBV20-1
D gene: TRBD1
J gene: TRBJ2-1
CDR3 protein: CSAWLGTVAYKYNEQFF
CDR3 DNA: TGCAGTGCTTGGCTGGGGACAGTCGCCTACAAATACAATGAGCAGTTCTTC

clone size: few
V gene: TRBV20-1
D gene: -
J gene: TRBJ1-2
CDR3 protein: CSARDVHGYGYTF
CDR3 DNA: TGCAGTGCTAGAGATGTCCACGGCTATGGCTACACCTTC

clone size: many
V gene: TRBV20-1
D gene: TRBD2
J gene: TRBJ2-3
CDR3 protein: CSARDGRGYTQYF
CDR3 DNA: TGCAGTGCTAGAGATGGGCGGGGGTATACGCAGTATTTT

clone size: -
V gene: TRBV18
D gene: TRBD2
J gene: TRBJ2-1
CDR3 protein: CASSVGLAGTGNEQFF
CDR3 DNA: TGTGCCAGCTCAGTTGGACTAGCGGGGACAGGCAATGAGCAGTTCTTC

clone size: few
V gene: TRBV12-3/TRBV12-4
D gene: TRBD2
J gene: TRBJ2-7
CDR3 protein: CASSRFGLAGYEQYF
CDR3 DNA: TGTGCCAGCAGTAGGTTTGGGCTAGCGGGCTACGAGCAGTACTTC

clone size: few
V gene: TRBV10-3
D gene: TRBD2
J gene: TRBJ2-1
CDR3 protein: CAISSGGAYEQFF
CDR3 DNA: TGTGCCATCTCTAGCGGGGGGGCATATGAGCAGTTCTTC

clone size: -
V gene: TRBV5-1
D gene: TRBD1
J gene: TRBJ2-2
CDR3 protein: CASSYPPGQGAGGELFF
CDR3 DNA: TGCGCCAGCAGCTACCCACCGGGACAGGGGGCTGGCGGGGAGCTGTTTTTT

clone size: -
V gene: TRBV3-1
D gene: TRBD2
J gene: TRBJ2-3
CDR3 protein: CASSQAAGGRARMDTQYF
CDR3 DNA: TGTGCCAGCAGCCAAGCGGCCGGCGGGAGGGCCAGGATGGATACGCAGTATTTT

clone size: few
V gene: TRBV10-3
D gene: -
J gene: TRBJ1-1
CDR3 protein: CAIKGDTEAFF
CDR3 DNA: TGTGCCATCAAGGGGGACACTGAAGCTTTCTTT

clone size: -
V gene: TRBV20-1
D gene: -
J gene: TRBJ1-2
CDR3 protein: CSARDPIGSLLANYGYTF
CDR3 DNA: TGCAGTGCTAGAGATCCGATAGGGTCCCTTCTGGCTAACTATGGCTACACCTTC

clone size: few
V gene: TRBV10-3
D gene: TRBD1
J gene: TRBJ1-1
CDR3 protein: CAISPRTGPNTEAFF
CDR3 DNA: TGTGCCATCAGTCCGCGGACAGGGCCGAACACTGAAGCTTTCTTT

clone size: many
V gene: TRBV29-1
D gene: TRBD1
J gene: TRBJ2-3
CDR3 protein: CSGGQGDTDTQYF
CDR3 DNA: TGCAGCGGAGGACAGGGGGACACAGATACGCAGTATTTT